This T cell receptor beta chain was retrieved from a study of a mutant IDH1 vaccine in newly diagnosed glioma. Across the whole study: The study held visit V12 at week 35 and visit V13 at week 47.

Noted time point: week 47, end of study. It was 300 ug of mutant IDH1 20-mer peptide that made up each vaccine dose, given with topical imiquimod. About this clone: The antigen is undetermined.

Study-wide results and limits: Vaccination induced immune responses in around 93% of patients.

TCRdb keeps only in-frame clones here, not all; method: immunoSEQ multiplex PCR. The table has about 56,000 clones, over 70% seen once. This CDR3 contains 15 residues. CDR1 and CDR2 from the germline V gene are SGDLS and YYNGEE. Trimming shortened V by 5 bases and J by 2 bases, and 14 bases separated the two germline ends. The clonotype was recovered from a man in his fifties or sixties with glioma. This chain connects TRBV9 to TRBJ2-1; no reliable D call. Source: PBMCs, taken from a glioma patient whose treatment included an IDH1 peptide vaccine. The CDR3 protein is CASSTAPLPYNEQFF. CDR3 sequence (DNA): TGTGCCAGCAGTACGGCTCCTCTCCCCTACAATGAGCAGTTCTTC.